This T cell receptor beta chain came from a study of T cell responses to AZD1222 COVID-19 vaccine. The CDR3 runs 15 residues. Germline V gene data show CDR1 as GTSNPN and CDR2 as SVGIG (reference sequence). V was shortened by 0 bases and J by 5 bases, with 16 bases between the two germline ends. This table comes from immunoSEQ multiplex PCR, and its TCRdb copy is limited to in-frame clones, with some not included. Seen here are about 110,000 clones, around nine tenths observed once, and the top ten hold approximately 15%. The chain carries TRBV30 and TRBJ1-2; a weak D match, TRBD1 (6 bases). This TCR came from an adult in good health. Sample: peripheral blood, taken on day 0 of AZD1222 vaccination. The CDR3 DNA follows: TGTGCCTGGAGTGTACAGGGACCTAACCTTTATGGCTACACCTTC. Protein sequence: CAWSVQGPNLYGYTF.